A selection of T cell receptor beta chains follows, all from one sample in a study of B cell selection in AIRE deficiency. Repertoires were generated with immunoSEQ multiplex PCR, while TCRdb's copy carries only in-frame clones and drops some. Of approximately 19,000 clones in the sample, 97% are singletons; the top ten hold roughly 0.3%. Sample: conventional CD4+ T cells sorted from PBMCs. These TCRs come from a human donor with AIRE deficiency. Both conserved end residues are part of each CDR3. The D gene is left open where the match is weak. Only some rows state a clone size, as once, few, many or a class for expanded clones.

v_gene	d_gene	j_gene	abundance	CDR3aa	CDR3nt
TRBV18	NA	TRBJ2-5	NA	CASSRSLDFSAETQYF	TGTGCCAGCTCACGCTCCCTTGACTTTTCGGCAGAGACCCAGTACTTC
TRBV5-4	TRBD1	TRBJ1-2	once	CASSGTGPLSAGYTF	TGTGCCAGCAGCGGGACAGGTCCCCTCTCCGCCGGCTACACCTTC
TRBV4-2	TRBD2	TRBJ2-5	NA	CASSQVKAGVGETQYF	TGTGCCAGCAGCCAAGTAAAGGCGGGAGTGGGAGAGACCCAGTACTTC
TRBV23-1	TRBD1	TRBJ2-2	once	CASSQGWDRGPGELFF	TGCGCCAGCAGTCAAGGATGGGACAGGGGGCCCGGGGAGCTGTTTTTT
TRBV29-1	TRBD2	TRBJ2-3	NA	CSVVRHLSGSYTDTQYF	TGCAGCGTTGTCCGCCATCTTAGCGGGAGTTATACAGATACGCAGTATTTT
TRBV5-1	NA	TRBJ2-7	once	CASSSRLGMDEQYF	TGCGCCAGCAGCTCCCGTTTGGGAATGGACGAGCAGTACTTC
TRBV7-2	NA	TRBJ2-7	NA	CASSLARGEYEQYF	TGTGCCAGCAGCTTAGCGCGAGGCGAGTACGAGCAGTACTTC
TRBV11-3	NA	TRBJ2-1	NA	CASSLAGTGYYNEQFF	TGTGCCAGCAGCTTAGCGGGCACAGGTTACTACAATGAGCAGTTCTTC
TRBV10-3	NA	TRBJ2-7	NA	CAASPRTQRTEQYF	TGTGCCGCCAGCCCTAGGACCCAGAGGACCGAGCAGTACTTC
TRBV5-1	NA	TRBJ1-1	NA	CASSLEGRPNTEAFF	TGCGCCAGCAGCTTGGAGGGCAGGCCGAACACTGAAGCTTTCTTT
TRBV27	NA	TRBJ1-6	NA	CASSPQRLNSPLHF	TGTGCCAGCAGTCCCCAGAGATTAAATTCACCCCTCCACTTT
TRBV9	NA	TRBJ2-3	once	CASSVVPLADTQYF	TGTGCCAGCAGCGTAGTCCCTCTCGCGGATACGCAGTATTTT
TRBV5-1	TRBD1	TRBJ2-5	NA	CASNLAPGTGRAGETQYF	TGCGCCAGCAACTTGGCCCCCGGGACAGGGAGGGCGGGAGAGACCCAGTACTTC
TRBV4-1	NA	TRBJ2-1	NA	CASSQRSQGPQYEQFF	TGCGCCAGCAGCCAGAGGAGCCAGGGTCCCCAATATGAGCAGTTCTTC
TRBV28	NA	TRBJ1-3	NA	CASSFGGEQRNTIYF	TGTGCCAGCAGTTTCGGGGGGGAGCAGAGAAACACCATATATTTT
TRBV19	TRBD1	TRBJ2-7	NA	CASRAGGTYEQYF	TGTGCCAGTAGGGCAGGGGGCACGTACGAGCAGTACTTC
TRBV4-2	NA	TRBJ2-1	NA	CASSQEIRVGQFF	TGTGCCAGCAGCCAAGAAATAAGAGTTGGGCAGTTCTTC
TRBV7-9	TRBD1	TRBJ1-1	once	CASSAGQGETEAFF	TGTGCCAGCAGCGCCGGACAGGGGGAGACTGAAGCTTTCTTT
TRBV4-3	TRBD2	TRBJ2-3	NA	CASSQGTTSGPSTDTQYF	TGCGCCAGCAGCCAGGGAACTACTAGCGGCCCAAGCACAGATACGCAGTATTTT
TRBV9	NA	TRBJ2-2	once	CASSVVGTGELFF	TGTGCCAGCAGCGTGGTAGGCACCGGGGAGCTGTTTTTT
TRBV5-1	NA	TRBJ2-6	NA	CASSLEPGANVLTF	TGCGCCAGCAGCTTGGAACCTGGGGCCAACGTCCTGACTTTC
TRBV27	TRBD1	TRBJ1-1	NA	CASSQNRGNTEAFF	TGTGCCAGCAGCCAAAACAGGGGAAACACTGAAGCTTTCTTT
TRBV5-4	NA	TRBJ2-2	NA	CASRALEGDLTGELFF	TGTGCCAGCAGGGCCCTTGAGGGGGATCTCACCGGGGAGCTGTTTTTT
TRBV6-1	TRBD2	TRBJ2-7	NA	CASREERGRSYEQYF	TGTGCCAGCAGGGAAGAGCGGGGACGCTCCTACGAGCAGTACTTC
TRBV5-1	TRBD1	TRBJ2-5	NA	CASSPRTGRETQYF	TGCGCCAGCAGCCCAAGGACAGGGCGGGAGACCCAGTACTTC
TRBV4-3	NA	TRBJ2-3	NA	CASSQASSVDTQYF	TGCGCCAGCAGCCAAGCCAGTTCAGTAGATACGCAGTATTTT
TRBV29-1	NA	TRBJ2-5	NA	CSVYLSLATRQETQYF	TGCAGCGTCTACCTCTCGCTAGCGACCCGCCAAGAGACCCAGTACTTC
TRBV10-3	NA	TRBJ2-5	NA	CATRRDRNRETQYF	TGTGCCACTCGGAGAGACAGGAATAGAGAGACCCAGTACTTC